The source of this T cell receptor beta chain is a study of blood T cell repertoires in COVID-19. The overall study: The study drew acute and convalescent COVID-19 samples from the United States, Italy and Spain. Nucleic acid was either cDNA or gDNA, and it came from T cells, B-cell-depleted T cells, or PBMCs.

The table lists this clone with a count of one. This CDR3 spans 15 amino acids. CDR1 SQVTM and CDR2 ANQGSEA come from the germline V gene. The germline V and J ends were trimmed by 0 bases and 0 bases, with 11 bases remaining between them. The authors' processing: Reference gene primer amplification in the assay estimated nucleated cell counts. Sequencing was performed with immunoSEQ multiplex PCR; in TCRdb, only in-frame clones are kept and a portion is missing. V, J and clone size are taken as reported in that table, and D and trimming were inferred from the DNA itself. This table holds about 290,000 clones, more than 85% found once.

The chain links TRBV29-1 to TRBJ2-5; TRBD1 is a possible D gene (5 bases). The TCR originated in a man aged 40-49 years with acute or convalescent COVID-19. The sequenced sample was peripheral blood. The CDR3 nucleotides are TGCAGCGTTGAAGATAATTCCAGGGACCAAGAGACCCAGTACTTC. Amino acids: CSVEDNSRDQETQYF.